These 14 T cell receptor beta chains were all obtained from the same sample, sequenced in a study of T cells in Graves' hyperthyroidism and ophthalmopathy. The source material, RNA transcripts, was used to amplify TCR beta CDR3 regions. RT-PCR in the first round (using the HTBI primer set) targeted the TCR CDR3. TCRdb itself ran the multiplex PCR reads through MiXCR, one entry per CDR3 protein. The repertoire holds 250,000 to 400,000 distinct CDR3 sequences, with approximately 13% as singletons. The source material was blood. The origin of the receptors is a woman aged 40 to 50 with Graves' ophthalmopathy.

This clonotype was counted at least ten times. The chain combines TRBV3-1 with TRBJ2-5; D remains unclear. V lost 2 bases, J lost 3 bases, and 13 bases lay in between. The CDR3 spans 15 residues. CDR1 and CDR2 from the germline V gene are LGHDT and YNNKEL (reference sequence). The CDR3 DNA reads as TGTGCCAGCAGCCAACCTAGACCGGACGAAGAGACCCAGTACTTC. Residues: CASSQPRPDEETQYF.

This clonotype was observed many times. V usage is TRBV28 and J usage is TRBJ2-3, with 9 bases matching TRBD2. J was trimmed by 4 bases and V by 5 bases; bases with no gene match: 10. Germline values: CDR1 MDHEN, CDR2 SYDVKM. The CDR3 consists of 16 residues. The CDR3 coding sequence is TGTGCCAGCAGTCCCGGGCGGGAGGGCCTCGCAGATACGCAGTATTTT. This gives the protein CASSPGREGLADTQYF. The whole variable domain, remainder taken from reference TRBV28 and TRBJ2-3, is DVKVTQSSRYLVKRTGEKVFLECVQDMDHENMFWYRQDPGLGLRLIYFSYDVKMKEKGDIPEGYSVSREKKERFSLILESASTNQTSMYLCASSPGREGLADTQYFGPGTRLTVL.

In nucleotides, the CDR3 is TGTGCCAGCAGCAGACCGACCCGATCCTATGGCTACACCTTC. Translating it yields CASSRPTRSYGYTF. V gene TRBV28 combines with J gene TRBJ1-2; D is ambiguous. This CDR3 is 14 amino acids long. The V and J ends lost 6 bases and 4 bases respectively, with 15 bases between them. Germline values: CDR1 MDHEN, CDR2 SYDVKM.

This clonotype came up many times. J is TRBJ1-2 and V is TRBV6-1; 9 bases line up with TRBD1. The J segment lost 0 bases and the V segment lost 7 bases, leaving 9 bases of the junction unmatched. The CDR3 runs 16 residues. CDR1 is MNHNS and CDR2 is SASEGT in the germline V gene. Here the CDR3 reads CASTLGGTGSNYGYTF. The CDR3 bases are TGTGCCAGCACTTTAGGTGGGACAGGGTCTAACTATGGCTACACCTTC.

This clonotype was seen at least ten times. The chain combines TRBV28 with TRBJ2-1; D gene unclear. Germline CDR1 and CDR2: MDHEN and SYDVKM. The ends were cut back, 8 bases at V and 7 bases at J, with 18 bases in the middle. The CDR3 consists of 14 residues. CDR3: CASSPTSAANEQFF. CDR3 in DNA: TGTGCCAGCTCCCCGACTTCCGCGGCGAATGAGCAGTTCTTC.

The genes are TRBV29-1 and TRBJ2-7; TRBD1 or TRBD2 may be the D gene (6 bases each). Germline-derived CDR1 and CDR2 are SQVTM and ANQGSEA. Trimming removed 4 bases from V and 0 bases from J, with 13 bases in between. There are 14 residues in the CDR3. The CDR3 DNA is TGCAGCGTTGGTGGGGGGCCTACCTCCTACGAGCAGTACTTC. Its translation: CSVGGGPTSYEQYF.

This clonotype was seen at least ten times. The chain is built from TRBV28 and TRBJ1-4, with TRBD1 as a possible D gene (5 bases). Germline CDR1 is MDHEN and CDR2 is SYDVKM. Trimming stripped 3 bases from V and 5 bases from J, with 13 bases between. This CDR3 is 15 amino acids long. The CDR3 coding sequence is TGTGCCAGCAGTTTGGCGGGGGGTTGGAATGAAAAACTGTTTTTT. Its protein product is CASSLAGGWNEKLFF.

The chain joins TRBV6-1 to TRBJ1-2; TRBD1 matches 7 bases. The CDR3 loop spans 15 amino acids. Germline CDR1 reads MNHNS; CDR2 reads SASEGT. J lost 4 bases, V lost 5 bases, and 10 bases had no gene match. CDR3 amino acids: CASSQGGGVSYGYTF. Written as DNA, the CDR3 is TGTGCCAGCAGTCAGGGGGGGGGGGTCAGCTATGGCTACACCTTC.

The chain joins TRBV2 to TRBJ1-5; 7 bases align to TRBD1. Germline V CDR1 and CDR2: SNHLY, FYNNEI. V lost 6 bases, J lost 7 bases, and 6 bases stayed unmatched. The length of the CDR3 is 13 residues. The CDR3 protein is CASSRGGGQPQHF. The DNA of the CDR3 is TGTGCCAGCAGCAGGGGGGGTGGCCAGCCCCAGCATTTT.

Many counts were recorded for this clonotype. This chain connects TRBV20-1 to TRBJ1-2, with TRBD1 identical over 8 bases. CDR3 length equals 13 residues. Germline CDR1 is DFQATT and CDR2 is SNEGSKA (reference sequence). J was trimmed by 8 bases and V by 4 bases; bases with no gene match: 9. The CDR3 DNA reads TGCAGTGCTACAGGGGGCGATGCGGTGGGCTACACCTTC. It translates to CSATGGDAVGYTF.

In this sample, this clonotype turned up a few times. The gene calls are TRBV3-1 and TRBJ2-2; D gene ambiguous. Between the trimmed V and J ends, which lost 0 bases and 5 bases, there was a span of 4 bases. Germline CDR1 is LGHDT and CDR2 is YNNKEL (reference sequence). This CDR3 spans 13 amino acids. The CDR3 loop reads CASSQDLTGELFF. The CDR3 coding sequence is TGTGCCAGCAGCCAAGACCTAACCGGGGAGCTGTTTTTT.

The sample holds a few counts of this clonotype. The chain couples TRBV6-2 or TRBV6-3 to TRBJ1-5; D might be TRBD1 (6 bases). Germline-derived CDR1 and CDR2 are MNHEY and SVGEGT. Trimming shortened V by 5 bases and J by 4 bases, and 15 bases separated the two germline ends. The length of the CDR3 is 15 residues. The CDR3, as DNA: TGTGCCAGCAGTCCCCCTACAGGGCCTAATCAGCCCCAGCATTTT. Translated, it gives CASSPPTGPNQPQHF.

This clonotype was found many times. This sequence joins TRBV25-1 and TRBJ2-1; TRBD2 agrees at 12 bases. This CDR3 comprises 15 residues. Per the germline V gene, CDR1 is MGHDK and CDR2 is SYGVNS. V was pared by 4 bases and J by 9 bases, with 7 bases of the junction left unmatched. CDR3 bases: TGTGCCAGCAGTGGGACTAGCGGGACGGTCGGTGAGCAGTTCTTC. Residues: CASSGTSGTVGEQFF.

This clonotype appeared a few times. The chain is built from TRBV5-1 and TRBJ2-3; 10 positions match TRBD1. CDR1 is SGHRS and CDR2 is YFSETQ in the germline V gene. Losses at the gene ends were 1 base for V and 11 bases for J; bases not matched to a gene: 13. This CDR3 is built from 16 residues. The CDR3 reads CASSLMTGGRIPLQYF. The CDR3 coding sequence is TGCGCCAGCAGCTTGATGACAGGGGGCCGCATTCCCTTGCAGTATTTT. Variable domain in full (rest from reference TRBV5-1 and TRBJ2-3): KAGVTQTPRYLIKTRGQQVTLSCSPISGHRSVSWYQQTPGQGLQFLFEYFSETQRNKGNFPGRFSGRQFSNSRSEMNVSTLELGDSALYLCASSLMTGGRIPLQYFGPGTRLTVL.